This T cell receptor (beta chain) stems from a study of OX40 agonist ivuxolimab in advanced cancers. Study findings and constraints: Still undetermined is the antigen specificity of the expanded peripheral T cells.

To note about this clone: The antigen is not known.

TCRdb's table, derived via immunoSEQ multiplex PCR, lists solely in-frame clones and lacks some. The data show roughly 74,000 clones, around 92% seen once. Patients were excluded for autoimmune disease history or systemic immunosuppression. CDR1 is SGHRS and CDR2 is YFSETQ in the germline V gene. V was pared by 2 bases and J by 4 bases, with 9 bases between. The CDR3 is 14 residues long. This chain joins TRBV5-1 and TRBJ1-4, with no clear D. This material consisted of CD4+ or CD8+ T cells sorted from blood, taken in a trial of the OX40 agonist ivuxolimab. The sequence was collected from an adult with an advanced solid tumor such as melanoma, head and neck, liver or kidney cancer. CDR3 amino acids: CASSFSGGNEKLFF. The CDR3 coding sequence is TGCGCCAGCAGCTTCTCCGGAGGTAATGAAAAACTGTTTTTT. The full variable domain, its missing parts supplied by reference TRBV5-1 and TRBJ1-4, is KAGVTQTPRYLIKTRGQQVTLSCSPISGHRSVSWYQQTPGQGLQFLFEYFSETQRNKGNFPGRFSGRQFSNSRSEMNVSTLELGDSALYLCASSFSGGNEKLFFGSGTQLSVL.